The sequence of this T cell receptor (beta chain) was determined in a study of metastatic and nonmetastatic thyroid tumors. Overall study: Repertoire data that came from the blood and tumor or nodule tissue of malignant and benign thyroid patients were compared.

Until they underwent thyroid surgery, no patient had received any treatment. Original handling: A classifier for distant metastasis in papillary thyroid cancer was constructed using CDR3 differences observed across clinicopathological groups. With MiXCR, TCRdb reprocessed the PCR reads. For this entry, the V and J calls and clone size follow TCRdb and not the study's own pipeline. The data contain 35,000 to 45,000 clones, 9.5% to 13% of them singletons. Germline V lookup: CDR1 SNHLY, CDR2 FYNNEI. The CDR3 has 11 amino acids. Details on this clone: The antigen is unknown. It may be a read error: a sequence one base away is much more abundant.

Regarding the study as a whole: A significant increase in TCR beta diversity was reportedly seen in malignant thyroid tumors relative to benign nodules, in blood and tumor.

Sequenced sample: blood. V is TRBV2 and J is TRBJ2-5; D is unclear. This clonotype originated in a male donor with papillary thyroid cancer or a benign thyroid nodule (not recorded which). Some clones in this sample may be carry-over from other donors' samples. This chain's CDR3 is CVSSLGETQYF. CDR3 sequence (DNA): TGTGTCAGCAGTCTAGGAGAGACCCAGTACTTC.